This T cell receptor (beta chain) comes out of a study of cytomegalovirus exposure and HLA in healthy donors. With regard to this clone: Its matching antigen is unknown.

Germline loops: CDR1 SGHNT, CDR2 YYREEE (reference sequence). The germline V and J ends were trimmed by 2 bases and 4 bases, with 15 bases remaining between them. This CDR3 comprises 15 residues. Regarding the study as a whole: Many donors carried some public TCRs, although rarity characterized most TCR sequences. Most subjects had HLA-A and HLA-B alleles reportedly predicted accurately by TCR beta sequences.

It was with 60 Vbeta and 13 Jbeta primers that the PCR ran. Only in-frame clones appear in the TCRdb table, and some are missing; sequencing was by immunoSEQ multiplex PCR. The sample lists around 30,000 clones, roughly 44% seen once, with 1.5% to 2.5% in the top ten. Healthy bone marrow donors made up the donors. This chain links TRBV5-4 with TRBJ2-5, with D possibly TRBD2 on 5 matching bases. Sequenced: PBMCs. The TCR was taken from a woman in her forties or fifties in good health and CMV-seronegative. Written as DNA, the CDR3 is TGTGCCAGCAGCTTAAGGATAGGCCGGGGAGAGACCCAGTACTTC. Protein product: CASSLRIGRGETQYF.